Following are 26 T cell receptor beta chains from one sample sequenced in a study of metastatic and nonmetastatic thyroid tumors (TCRdb year 2020). Libraries came from PCR. The sequencer listed for this sample is Illumina HiSeq 4000. The public reads were reprocessed in TCRdb via fastp at Q25 and MiXCR, keeping in-frame beta chains. This sample holds over 15,000 clones; about a quarter were observed only once. The top ten clonotypes cover 10% to 15% of the sample. Before undergoing thyroid surgery, none of the patients had been given any kind of treatment. The sample taken for sequencing was tumor tissue. These receptors came from a female donor with papillary thyroid cancer or a benign thyroid nodule (not recorded which). Some clones in this sample may be carry-over from other donors' samples.

This clone occurred once. The germline gene is not matched at one end of the junction; a read error may be the cause. This chain joins TRBV9 and TRBJ1-6; no definite D call. Germline loops: CDR1 SGDLS, CDR2 YYNGEE. The CDR3 is 15 residues long. The CDR3: CASSVDGQTPSHLHF. DNA for the CDR3: TGTGCCAGCAGCGTAGACGGGCAGACTCCCTCACACCTCCACTTT.

This clone was picked up many times. The CDR3 bases are TGCGCCAGCAGCTCCCTAACAATCAGAGGCGAGACCCAGTACTTC. Protein sequence: CASSSLTIRGETQYF. The chain links TRBV5-1 to TRBJ2-5, with D hard to call. Trimming pared 3 bases from V and 5 bases from J, leaving 17 bases between. Per germline, CDR1 SGHRS and CDR2 YFSETQ. This CDR3 is 15 amino acids long.

The chain uses TRBV5-1 and TRBJ2-1; 11 bases agree with TRBD2. This CDR3 comprises 21 residues. The germline V gene encodes CDR1 SGHRS and CDR2 YFSETQ. The V and J ends lost 2 bases and 0 bases, in that order; junction bases with no gene match: 16. CDR3 in amino acids: CASSFALLAGAQKSSYNEQFF. CDR3 bases: TGCGCCAGCAGCTTCGCCTTACTAGCGGGAGCTCAGAAGAGCTCCTACAATGAGCAGTTCTTC.

Many counts were recorded for this clone. V and J are TRBV28 and TRBJ1-2; possible D gene TRBD1, 6 bases. V dropped 6 bases and J dropped 2 bases, with 13 bases sitting between them. The CDR3 spans 14 residues. CDR1 is MDHEN and CDR2 is SYDVKM in the germline V gene. CDR3 in amino acids: CASSLPGQNYGYTF. The CDR3 DNA sequence: TGTGCCAGCAGCCTACCGGGACAAAACTATGGCTACACCTTC.

This clone was picked up many times. V gene TRBV5-4 combines with J gene TRBJ2-7; 12 nucleotides align to TRBD1. The CDR3 is 15 residues long. The trim removed 4 bases at V and 4 bases at J, leaving 6 bases unmatched. Germline-derived CDR1 and CDR2 are SGHNT and YYREEE (reference sequence). CDR3 loop: CASSLEGQGAYEQYF. The CDR3 DNA reads TGTGCCAGCAGCCTGGAGGGACAGGGGGCTTACGAGCAGTACTTC.

A few counts support this clone. The genes are TRBV4-2 and TRBJ2-7, with unresolved D. V was trimmed by 1 base and J by 0 bases, leaving 16 bases between them. From germline, CDR1 is LGHNA and CDR2 YNFKEQ. CDR3 size: 17 residues. CDR3 loop: CASSQGRGRASSYEQYF. CDR3 DNA sequence: TGTGCCAGCAGCCAAGGGAGAGGAAGGGCCAGCTCCTACGAGCAGTACTTC.

In its sample, this clone was seen a few times. The chain uses TRBV6-6 and TRBJ2-5; D is perhaps TRBD1 or TRBD2 (5 bases each). The CDR3 extends over 14 amino acids. V was trimmed by 0 bases and J by 1 base, leaving 6 bases between them. Germline V CDR1 and CDR2: MNHNY, SVGAGI (reference sequence). DNA of the CDR3: TGTGCCAGCAGTTACTCGGGACCCCAAGAGACCCAGTACTTC. Its protein product is CASSYSGPQETQYF.

This clone has ten or more counts. The chain is built from TRBV20-1 and TRBJ1-3, with D possibly being TRBD1 (6 bases). V was pared by 5 bases and J by 1 base, with 24 bases between. Germline values: CDR1 DFQATT, CDR2 SNEGSKA (reference sequence). The CDR3 consists of 18 residues. CDR3 protein: CSARSDPGQSASGNTIYF. The CDR3 coding sequence is TGCAGTGCTCGCAGCGACCCCGGACAGTCGGCGTCTGGAAACACCATATATTTT.

This clone was picked up many times. A much larger clonotype is one base distant, so this may be a read error. Other nucleotide sequences from this sample produce the same CDR3. The J gene is TRBJ2-7, the V gene TRBV12-3 or TRBV12-4; D is ambiguous. With 5 bases removed from V and 4 bases from J, the gap between germline ends came to 9 bases. This CDR3 has 12 residues. The CDR3 DNA is TGTGCCAGCAGTCCGGGTAGGTACGAGCAGTACTTC. As protein: CASSPGRYEQYF.

This clone was seen a few times. J is TRBJ2-7 and V is TRBV11-1, with 12 bases aligning to TRBD1. V shed 6 bases, J shed 3 bases, and the junction held 12 bases outside the gene matches. From germline, CDR1 is SGHAT and CDR2 FQDESV (reference sequence). The CDR3 consists of 17 residues. The CDR3: CASSPTSGTGGIYEQYF. The DNA of the CDR3 is TGTGCCAGCAGTCCTACATCCGGGACAGGGGGCATCTACGAGCAGTACTTC.

This clone showed up many times. The chain links TRBV20-1 to TRBJ2-7, with 14 bases matching TRBD2. This CDR3 region has 16 residues. V dropped 5 bases and J dropped 7; count of bases not matched to a gene: 13. Per the germline V gene, CDR1 is DFQATT and CDR2 is SNEGSKA (reference sequence). CDR3 DNA: TGCAGTGCTCTCGGACTAGCGGGAGGAGGGAATGGGGAGCAGTACTTC. Translated: CSALGLAGGGNGEQYF.

In its sample, this clone was seen many times. The chain carries TRBV29-1 and TRBJ2-7; 9 bases match TRBD2. Germline lookup yields CDR1 SQVTM and CDR2 ANQGSEA. V lost 6 bases and J lost 5; bases outside the gene matches: 8. This CDR3 has 13 amino acids. The CDR3 DNA reads as TGCAGCGTGGCCGGGACTAGCACTCACGAGCAGTACTTC. This gives the protein CSVAGTSTHEQYF.

This clone was found many times. This chain uses TRBV2 with TRBJ2-3, with TRBD2 matching over 7 bases. The V gene's germline CDR1 is SNHLY and CDR2 FYNNEI. This CDR3 has 14 residues. V lost 7 bases, J lost 2 bases, and 6 bases stayed unmatched. The chain's CDR3 is CASTSTSNTDTQYF. CDR3 sequence (DNA): TGTGCCAGCACCTCGACTAGCAACACAGATACGCAGTATTTT.

This clone is medium-sized. This chain uses TRBV27 with TRBJ1-6, with D possibly matching TRBD1 (5 bases). Germline V CDR1 and CDR2: MNHEY, SMNVEV (reference sequence). This CDR3 contains 15 residues. V lost 3 bases to trimming and J lost 8 bases, with 14 bases between them. Here the CDR3 reads CASSLGQGIDSPLHF. Here the CDR3 DNA reads TGTGCCAGCAGTTTGGGGCAGGGTATTGATTCACCCCTCCACTTT.

Note on this clone: A read error may produce the germline difference seen at one junction end. The J gene is TRBJ2-7, the V gene TRBV11-2; D ambiguous. CDR3 length equals 15 residues. Germline V gives CDR1 SGHAT, CDR2 FQNNGV. This CDR3 reads CANSLDSSIVYEQYF. Here the CDR3 DNA reads TGTGCCAACAGCTTAGATTCCAGCATCGTCTACGAGCAGTACTTC.

This clone was picked up many times. The rearrangement joins TRBV28 to TRBJ1-2; 8 positions match TRBD1. There are 13 residues in the CDR3. V was pared by 3 bases and J by 8 bases, with 5 bases of the junction left unmatched. The germline gives CDR1 MDHEN, CDR2 SYDVKM. CDR3 in amino acids: CASSLDRERGYTF. CDR3 coding DNA: TGTGCCAGCAGTTTGGACAGGGAGAGGGGCTACACCTTC.

About this clone: Other DNA sequences within the sample encode an identical CDR3. CDR3 sequence: CASSLGLAGSYEQYF. CDR3 nucleotides: TGCGCCAGCAGCTTGGGGCTAGCGGGATCCTACGAGCAGTACTTC. The rearrangement links TRBV5-1 to TRBJ2-7, with TRBD2 matching over 9 bases. Germline loops: CDR1 SGHRS, CDR2 YFSETQ. The CDR3 covers 15 residues. V lost 0 bases, J lost 1 base, and 2 bases stayed unmatched. Combining the CDR3 with reference TRBV5-1 and TRBJ2-7 gives the whole variable domain KAGVTQTPRYLIKTRGQQVTLSCSPISGHRSVSWYQQTPGQGLQFLFEYFSETQRNKGNFPGRFSGRQFSNSRSEMNVSTLELGDSALYLCASSLGLAGSYEQYFGPGTRLTVT.

The sample holds a few counts of this clone. A much larger clone differs by one base, so this may be a read error. The V gene is TRBV6-1, the J gene TRBJ2-7; 16 bases line up with TRBD2. Trimming took 7 bases from V and 12 from J; bases not matched to a gene: 12. This CDR3 has 15 residues. Per the germline V gene, CDR1 is MNHNS and CDR2 is SASEGT. For the CDR3, the DNA is TGTGCCAGCATCCCCTCGGGACTAGCGGGAGGGCCTCCGTACTTC. It is translated as CASIPSGLAGGPPYF.

The V call is TRBV20-1, the J call TRBJ1-1; D is unclear. The CDR3 runs 14 residues. Looked up from germline, CDR1 is DFQATT and CDR2 is SNEGSKA (reference sequence). The V and J ends lost 5 bases and 3 bases respectively, with 16 bases between them. CDR3 bases: TGCAGTGCTCAGAGGTCCGGGTTAGACACTGAAGCTTTCTTT. This gives the protein CSAQRSGLDTEAFF.

As for this clone: Likely a read error: the CDR3 ends without its conserved phenylalanine or tryptophan. V is TRBV7-6 and J is TRBJ2-7; D gene uncertain. Germline assignment: CDR1 SGHVS and CDR2 FNYEAQ. The CDR3 has 13 residues. The ends were cut back, 5 bases at V and 0 bases at J, with 8 bases in the middle. DNA of the CDR3: TGTGCCAGCAGCCTTAGGGACTCCTACGAGCAGTACCTC. This encodes CASSLRDSYEQYL.

By share, this clone counts as medium-sized. V gene TRBV27 combines with J gene TRBJ1-1, with 7 bases that match TRBD1. The CDR3 is 15 residues long. V lost 4 bases, J lost 1 base, and 6 bases stayed unmatched. Germline CDR1 is MNHEY and CDR2 is SMNVEV (reference sequence). The CDR3 region is CASSSGQHTNTEAFF. The CDR3 nucleotides are TGTGCCAGCAGTTCGGGACAGCATACGAACACTGAAGCTTTCTTT.

This clone was counted at least ten times. The J gene is TRBJ1-5, the V gene TRBV19; D possibly corresponds to TRBD1 (5 bases). The CDR3 contains 14 residues. Trimming stripped 1 base from V and 2 bases from J, with 6 bases between. Germline V CDR1 and CDR2: LNHDA, SQIVND (reference sequence). The CDR3, as DNA: TGTGCCAGTAGTATAGCCAGGGGCAATCAGCCCCAGCATTTT. Translation gives CASSIARGNQPQHF.

This clone was counted ten times or more. This chain links TRBV7-2 with TRBJ2-1; D remains ambiguous. The CDR3 sequence is 12 residues long. Between the trimmed V and J ends, which lost 4 bases and 9 bases, there was a span of 10 bases. Germline V lookup: CDR1 SGHTA, CDR2 FQGNSA. In DNA form, the CDR3 reads TGTGCCAGCAGCTCATACCGAAGTGAGCAGTTCTTC. It encodes CASSSYRSEQFF.

This sequence joins TRBV19 and TRBJ2-4, with D possibly being TRBD1 or TRBD2 (6 bases each). V was shortened by 1 base and J by 12 bases, with 16 bases between the two germline ends. The CDR3 is made up of 14 amino acids. Germline assignment: CDR1 LNHDA and CDR2 SQIVND (reference sequence). The DNA of the CDR3 is TGTGCCAGTAGTATAGCGGGGGCTCGGGATACTCAGTACTTC. It specifies CASSIAGARDTQYF.

The chain uses TRBV30 and TRBJ1-2; 7 bases match TRBD1. Unmatched junction bases numbered 18, after V lost 4 bases and J lost 7 bases. Germline-derived CDR1 and CDR2 are GTSNPN and SVGIG (reference sequence). The CDR3 has 16 amino acids. The chain's CDR3 is CAWTLTGPIALSGYTF. DNA for the CDR3: TGTGCCTGGACGCTGACAGGGCCCATCGCACTTTCTGGCTACACCTTC.

The gene calls are TRBV5-1 and TRBJ2-7, with D hard to call. The V gene lost 5 bases and the J gene lost 0 bases, with 6 bases spanning the gap. The germline V gene encodes CDR1 SGHRS and CDR2 YFSETQ. CDR3 length: 12 residues. The CDR3 sequence is CASSATSYEQYF. The CDR3 DNA sequence: TGCGCCAGCAGTGCGACCTCCTACGAGCAGTACTTC.